This record looks at one T cell receptor (beta chain) sequence and its context. What it recognizes is unknown. This sample is part of a study of shared clonotypes between healthy human individuals. General study results and limits: Memory subsets generally showed smaller estimated richness than naive subsets did.

Method: immunoSEQ multiplex PCR; TCRdb's copy keeps in-frame clones and lacks some. Among some 1,100,000 clones listed, 75% to 85% were seen once. The CDR3 runs 11 residues. Trimming removed 7 bases at V and 8 bases at J, with 11 bases between. Germline loops: CDR1 MDHEN, CDR2 SYDVKM. The gene calls are TRBV28 and TRBJ1-2; no firm D call. The TCR was taken from a man between 18 and 35 years old in good health. Some clones in this sample may be carry-over from other donors' samples. Sequencing was done on a sample of memory CD4+ T cells from PBMCs. Subset specified: CD45RA-negative fraction. For the CDR3, the DNA is TGTGCCAGCATGAGGAGCAGCGGCTACACCTTC. Protein: CASMRSSGYTF.